Listed below are T cell receptor beta chains from one sample, sequenced in a study of blood T cells in healthy people across ages. TCRdb reanalysed the 5' RACE reads using MiXCR and keeps one entry per CDR3 protein. The sample has roughly 700,000 distinct CDR3 sequences; 45% to 50% are singletons. The sample taken for sequencing was blood. These receptors were collected from a woman aged 60-75 years in good health. The CDR3 runs from the conserved cysteine through the conserved F or W. A D gene is named only where the DNA matches it firmly. The listing skips clone size in some rows; elsewhere it reads once, few, many or a size class.

D | size | J | V | DNA | CDR3
TRBD2 | . | TRBJ2-5 | TRBV9 | TGTGCCAGCAGCGTAGCCCTTCTAGCGGGAGTGGAGACCCAGTACTTC | CASSVALLAGVETQYF
TRBD1 | . | TRBJ2-7 | TRBV7-9 | TGTGCCAGCAGCTCCGGGGACAGATCCTACGAGCAGTACTTC | CASSSGDRSYEQYF
TRBD2 | . | TRBJ2-7 | TRBV20-1 | TGCAGTGCTGTAGATAGGGGGGTCCTAGCGGGACGGAACGAGCAGTACTTC | CSAVDRGVLAGRNEQYF
. | few | TRBJ2-5 | TRBV30 | TGTGCCTGGAGTCCCAACTGGAGGGAGACCCAGTACTTC | CAWSPNWRETQYF
. | . | TRBJ1-5 | TRBV28 | TGTGCCAGCACCTGGGTTGGTCAGCCCCAGCATTTT | CASTWVGQPQHF
. | . | TRBJ2-5 | TRBV5-1 | TGCGTCAGCAGCACCGCCGGGACCCGGCAAGAGACCCAGTACTTC | CVSSTAGTRQETQYF
. | . | TRBJ2-2 | TRBV3-1 | TGTGCCAGCAGTCGCCTAGCAGCCGGGGAGCTGTTTTTT | CASSRLAAGELFF
. | few | TRBJ1-2 | TRBV20-1 | TGCAGTGCTAGAGATCGCGGGGGTAGATATGGCTACACCTTC | CSARDRGGRYGYTF
. | . | TRBJ1-1 | TRBV29-1 | TGCAGCGTTGACAGACGGCTTATGAACACTGAAGCTTTCTTT | CSVDRRLMNTEAFF
TRBD2 | . | TRBJ2-1 | TRBV6-2/TRBV6-3 | TGTGCCAGCAGTTTCCTACTAGCGGGGCAGAACAATGAGCAGTTCTTC | CASSFLLAGQNNEQFF
. | . | TRBJ2-6 | TRBV7-8 | TGTGCCAGCAGCCCTTATCACAGGGAAGGGTCTGGGGCCAACGTCCTGACTTTC | CASSPYHREGSGANVLTF
TRBD2 | . | TRBJ2-5 | TRBV19 | TGTGCCAGTAGTACCAAGACTAGCGGGAAGCGGGTGCAGTACTTC | CASSTKTSGKRVQYF
. | . | TRBJ1-4 | TRBV7-2 | TGTGCCAGCAGCCCCGACATGACAACTGAGGAAAAACTGTTTTTT | CASSPDMTTEEKLFF
. | . | TRBJ2-6 | TRBV11-1 | TGTGCCAGCAGCTTACGGGGTAAAGCAGGGTATCGCAGCTCTGGGGCCAACGTCCTGACTTTC | CASSLRGKAGYRSSGANVLTF
. | . | TRBJ2-7 | TRBV7-9 | TGTGCCAGCAGCCCCCTCGCTTCCTACGAGCAGTACTTC | CASSPLASYEQYF
TRBD1 | . | TRBJ1-2 | TRBV20-1 | TGCAGTGCTAGAGCTCCCGGGACAGGGGGTTACTATGGCTACACCTTC | CSARAPGTGGYYGYTF
TRBD1 | many | TRBJ1-2 | TRBV7-9 | TGTGCCAGCAGCTTAGACAGGGGTCCGGGCTACACCTTC | CASSLDRGPGYTF
. | . | TRBJ1-2 | TRBV4-3 | TGCGCCAGCAGCCAAGATTCAGGGGTATATGATCATGGCTACACCTTC | CASSQDSGVYDHGYTF
. | . | TRBJ2-3 | TRBV20-1 | TGCAGTGCTAGGTCACCGGATACGCAGTATTTT | CSARSPDTQYF
TRBD1 | few | TRBJ2-1 | TRBV7-2 | TGTGCCAGCAGCTTAGCGCCGACAGGGGGCAATGAGCAGTTCTTC | CASSLAPTGGNEQFF
TRBD2 | . | TRBJ2-3 | TRBV10-3 | TGTGCCATCAGTGACTGGCTAGCGGGAGCGAGAGACCCAGATACGCAGTATTTT | CAISDWLAGARDPDTQYF
TRBD1 | . | TRBJ2-5 | TRBV5-1 | TGCGCCAGCAGCCTCTCCATTGACAGGGGCCAAGAGACCCAGTACTTC | CASSLSIDRGQETQYF
. | . | TRBJ2-5 | TRBV2 | TGTGCCAGCAGTCCTCCCGGACGGTACCAAGAGACCCAGTACTTC | CASSPPGRYQETQYF
TRBD1 | . | TRBJ1-1 | TRBV20-1 | TGCAGGACTAAAAAGGGACAGGGGGCTTTTGATGAAGCTTTCTTT | CRTKKGQGAFDEAFF
. | few | TRBJ1-4 | TRBV20-1 | TGCAGCGCTAAAAGCACTAATGAAAAACTGTTTTTT | CSAKSTNEKLFF
. | few | TRBJ2-1 | TRBV5-6 | TGTGCCAGCAGCCAGGAAACAGGATTAACCTACAATGAGCAGTTCTTC | CASSQETGLTYNEQFF
TRBD1 | . | TRBJ2-3 | TRBV6-1 | TGTGCCAGCAGGGCGGGACAGGGCCGCACAGATACGCAGTATTTT | CASRAGQGRTDTQYF
TRBD1 | . | TRBJ2-1 | TRBV5-1 | TGCGCCAGCAGCCGGGGACAGGGGTGGCGGAATGAGCAGTTCTTC | CASSRGQGWRNEQFF
. | . | TRBJ2-7 | TRBV6-2/TRBV6-3 | TGTGCCAGCAGGGACGATGACTACGAGCAGTACTTC | CASRDDDYEQYF
. | . | TRBJ1-4 | TRBV30 | TGTGCCTGGAGTTCAATAGCAACTAATGAAAAACTGTTTTTT | CAWSSIATNEKLFF
. | few | TRBJ2-3 | TRBV5-8 | TGTGCCAGCAGCTCAGCGTTGCCGGGCACAGATACGCAGTATTTT | CASSSALPGTDTQYF
. | few | TRBJ2-5 | TRBV5-1 | TGCGCCAGCAGCTTGGACCTCCAAGAGACCCAGTACTTC | CASSLDLQETQYF
TRBD2 | . | TRBJ2-7 | TRBV14 | TGTGCCAGCAGCCAAGAAAGGAGCGGGAGCTCCTACGAGCAGTACTTC | CASSQERSGSSYEQYF
TRBD1 | . | TRBJ2-4 | TRBV27 | TGTGCCAGCAAGAGGAACAGGGGGAGTCACATTCAGTACTTC | CASKRNRGSHIQYF
TRBD2 | . | TRBJ2-7 | TRBV29-1 | TGCAGCGTTGGACGATGGTCGCTGGGACTAGCGCTAGACGGGGGATCCTACGAGCAGTACTTC | CSVGRWSLGLALDGGSYEQYF
. | few | TRBJ2-3 | TRBV9 | TGTGCCAGCAGCTCCCACGTCCCCGGGAGTGATACGCAGTATTTT | CASSSHVPGSDTQYF
. | . | TRBJ2-7 | TRBV6-6 | TGTGCCGGCAGCCGGAGAGGATCCGGAGGATTGTACGAGCAGTACTTC | CAGSRRGSGGLYEQYF
. | many | TRBJ2-5 | TRBV7-2 | TGTGCCAGCAGTTTGGCAGGACGAGAGACCCAGTACTTC | CASSLAGRETQYF
TRBD1 | . | TRBJ1-2 | TRBV10-3 | TGTGCCATCGGGACAGATAACTATGGCTACACCTTC | CAIGTDNYGYTF
TRBD1 | . | TRBJ1-2 | TRBV7-3 | TGTGCCAGCAGCTTAGCCCCCGTCGGGACAGGGTCCTATGGCTACACCTTC | CASSLAPVGTGSYGYTF
. | once | TRBJ2-7 | TRBV20-1 | TGCAGTGCTAGAGGGCGGAACCCCATCGAGCAGTACTTC | CSARGRNPIEQYF
TRBD2 | . | TRBJ2-3 | TRBV5-6 | TGTGCCAGCAGCTTGTTAGCGGGAGGGAAAGATACGCAGTATTTT | CASSLLAGGKDTQYF
TRBD2 | . | TRBJ2-1 | TRBV7-9 | TGTGCCAGCAGCCAGGGACTAGCGCCGAATGAGCAGTTCTTC | CASSQGLAPNEQFF
. | . | TRBJ2-3 | TRBV29-1 | TGCAGCGTTGAATGGGGGTTCGGCACAGATACGCAGTATTTT | CSVEWGFGTDTQYF
. | few | TRBJ2-7 | TRBV20-1 | TGCAGTGCTTTCAGGGTAACGGACTACGAGCAGTACTTC | CSAFRVTDYEQYF
. | . | TRBJ1-1 | TRBV18 | TGTGCCAGCTCAAGTGGCAGAAACACTGAAGCTTTCTTT | CASSSGRNTEAFF
TRBD2 | many | TRBJ2-5 | TRBV7-2 | TGTGCCAGCAGCCTGACTAGCGGGAGGGAAGAGACCCAGTACTTC | CASSLTSGREETQYF
. | once | TRBJ2-1 | TRBV4-3 | TGCGCCAGCAGCCTTAAAGGCCTGAATTCCCAAGAGACCCAGTTCTTC | CASSLKGLNSQETQFF
. | few | TRBJ2-7 | TRBV12-3/TRBV12-4 | TGTGCCAGCAGTACACGGACAAGGAGGGACGAGCAGTACTTC | CASSTRTRRDEQYF
. | . | TRBJ2-5 | TRBV7-9 | TGTGCCAGCAGCTTAGCTCCGACAGCCCGTTTCGGGACCCAGTACTTC | CASSLAPTARFGTQYF
. | . | TRBJ2-1 | TRBV4-1 | TGCGCCGCCTCAACGAGGATCTACAATGAGCAGTTCTTC | CAASTRIYNEQFF
. | . | TRBJ2-5 | TRBV11-2 | TGTGCCAGCAGCCGACTGATTGAGCAGTACTTC | CASSRLIEQYF
. | once | TRBJ1-2 | TRBV10-3 | TGTGCCATCAGTGAGAGGCAGGGCGATGGCTACACCTTC | CAISERQGDGYTF
. | few | TRBJ1-1 | TRBV11-1 | TGTGCCAGCAGCGAGCAGGGTTCTGTTGGGCAAGCTTTCTTT | CASSEQGSVGQAFF
. | . | TRBJ2-7 | TRBV18 | TGTGCCAGCTCAATACAGGGTTACTCCTACAATGAGCAGTACTTC | CASSIQGYSYNEQYF
TRBD2 | . | TRBJ2-7 | TRBV7-9 | TGTGCCAGCAGCGTGGGAGGGCAGGGAGGATGCGAGCAGTACTTC | CASSVGGQGGCEQYF
TRBD2 | . | TRBJ2-5 | TRBV10-3 | TGTGCCATCAGTGGGGGGTCTAGCGGGAAAGGAGAGACCCAGTACTTC | CAISGGSSGKGETQYF
TRBD2 | . | TRBJ2-1 | TRBV4-2 | TGTGCCAGCAGCCAAGAACCCAGCGGGAGCCTGAATGAGCAGTTCTTC | CASSQEPSGSLNEQFF
TRBD1 | few | TRBJ2-1 | TRBV29-1 | TGCAGCGTTGGGGACAGGGGTGATGAGCAGTTCTTC | CSVGDRGDEQFF